One and the same sample provided the 22 T cell receptor beta chains below, sequenced in a study of blood T cell repertoires in COVID-19. This table comes from immunoSEQ multiplex PCR, and its TCRdb copy is limited to in-frame clones, with some not included. Of 300,000 to 350,000 clones in the sample, 90% were seen once. Sequencing input: PBMCs or T cells enriched from blood (not recorded which). The receptors were gathered from a woman aged 25 to 39 who had been exposed to COVID-19.

The chain combines TRBV19 with TRBJ1-1, with TRBD1 matching over 9 bases. This CDR3 has 16 residues. V was clipped by 4 bases and J by 4 bases; unmatched bases: 10. Germline values: CDR1 LNHDA, CDR2 SQIVND (reference sequence). The CDR3: CASSTLGQGVRTEAFF. CDR3 in DNA: TGTGCCAGTAGTACCTTGGGACAGGGAGTCCGCACTGAAGCTTTCTTT.

The rearrangement uses TRBV6-5 and TRBJ1-2; 10 bases are shared with TRBD1. Looked up from germline, CDR1 is MNHEY and CDR2 is SVGAGI. The CDR3 spans 14 residues. V was pared by 2 bases and J by 4 bases, with 1 base of the junction left unmatched. In DNA form, the CDR3 reads TGTGCCAGCAGTTACAGGACAGGGGGCTATGGCTACACCTTC. This encodes CASSYRTGGYGYTF.

The V and J genes are TRBV5-6 and TRBJ1-1; tentatively, D is TRBD1 (5 bases). The V gene lost 0 bases and the J gene lost 3 bases, with 15 bases spanning the gap. The germline V gene encodes CDR1 SGHDT and CDR2 YYEEEE. The CDR3 spans 16 residues. The chain's CDR3 is CASSLDPLDSYTEAFF. CDR3 nucleotide sequence: TGTGCCAGCAGCTTGGACCCCCTAGACAGCTACACTGAAGCTTTCTTT.

The rearrangement joins TRBV18 to TRBJ2-7; maybe TRBD1 (6 bases). V gave up 4 bases and J gave up 5 bases, with 18 bases separating them. CDR3 length: 15 amino acids. Per the germline V gene, CDR1 is KGHSH and CDR2 is LQKENI. In DNA, the CDR3 is TGTGCCAGCTCACGTACAGGGAATAATGTGGACGAGCAGTACTTC. It translates to CASSRTGNNVDEQYF.

The gene calls are TRBV30 and TRBJ2-1; TRBD1 agrees at 7 bases. The CDR3 is 15 residues long. J gave up 7 bases and V 1 base, and 10 bases lay outside the gene matches. Looked up from germline, CDR1 is GTSNPN and CDR2 is SVGIG (reference sequence). As DNA, the CDR3 is TGTGCCTGGAGTGGACAGGGAGTAGACCGGAATGAGCAGTTCTTC. It codes for CAWSGQGVDRNEQFF.

This clone was seen a single time. The chain joins TRBV14 to TRBJ1-2; no firm D call. CDR1 and CDR2 (germline): SGHDN, FVKESK. Trimming cost V 5 bases and J 2 bases, with 9 bases left between them. CDR3 length: 13 residues. Here the CDR3 reads CASSFDINYGYTF. For the CDR3, the DNA is TGTGCCAGCAGCTTCGACATAAACTATGGCTACACCTTC.

This clone was counted between two and nine times. The chain combines TRBV5-1 with TRBJ2-7; no firm D call. V lost 5 bases to trimming and J lost 0 bases, with 3 bases between them. Germline values: CDR1 SGHRS, CDR2 YFSETQ. This CDR3 region has 11 residues. CDR3 sequence (DNA): TGCGCCAGCAGTAACTCCTACGAGCAGTACTTC. Its translation is CASSNSYEQYF.

The chain joins TRBV12-3 or TRBV12-4 to TRBJ1-6; D is undetermined. The CDR3 extends over 13 amino acids. The V end lost 7 bases, the J end lost 8 bases, and 12 bases lay between the germline ends. The CDR3 DNA follows: TGTGCCAGCACTACTATTGGATATTCACCCCTCCACTTT. It yields the protein CASTTIGYSPLHF.

This clone has only a few counts. The rearrangement joins TRBV7-3 to TRBJ1-5; 9 bases map to TRBD1. The CDR3 is made up of 17 amino acids. CDR1 SGHTA and CDR2 FQGTGA come from the germline V gene. Losses at the gene ends were 5 bases for V and 1 base for J; bases not matched to a gene: 9. The CDR3 DNA sequence: TGTGCCAGCAGCAGGAACAGGGGGCTGTACAGCAATCAGCCCCAGCATTTT. It yields the protein CASSRNRGLYSNQPQHF.

The rearrangement joins TRBV10-1 to TRBJ1-5; 10 positions agree with TRBD1. This CDR3 has 18 residues. Germline V gene lookup returns CDR1 WNHNN and CDR2 SYGVQD (reference sequence). V was clipped by 3 bases and J by 5 bases; unmatched bases: 13. The CDR3 spells CASSEGAGDRGCDQPQHF. The CDR3 DNA is TGCGCCAGCAGTGAAGGGGCCGGGGACAGGGGATGTGATCAGCCCCAGCATTTT.

The V gene is TRBV19, the J gene TRBJ1-1; D is unclear. The CDR3 consists of 16 residues. V lost 3 bases and J lost 1, with 15 bases in between. CDR1 and CDR2 from the germline V gene are LNHDA and SQIVND (reference sequence). CDR3 amino acids: CASSISRWHRNTEAFF. The CDR3 nucleotides are TGTGCCAGTAGTATCTCCAGGTGGCATCGGAACACTGAAGCTTTCTTT.

With respect to this clone: Distinct nucleotide sequences in the sample also encode this CDR3. The chain has TRBV2 and TRBJ1-1; TRBD1 agrees at 7 bases. The CDR3 is made up of 13 amino acids. V lost 4 bases and J lost 4; bases outside the gene matches: 3. Germline CDR1 is SNHLY and CDR2 is FYNNEI. The CDR3 DNA sequence: TGTGCCAGCAGTGCCCAGGGGGGCACTGAAGCTTTCTTT. It specifies CASSAQGGTEAFF.

The V call is TRBV20-1, the J call TRBJ1-4; D is unresolved. The length of the CDR3 is 14 residues. CDR1 and CDR2 (germline): DFQATT, SNEGSKA (reference sequence). The V end lost 3 bases, the J end lost 8 bases, and 16 bases lay between the germline ends. CDR3: CSASYGSVGEKLFF. In nucleotides, the CDR3 is TGCAGTGCTAGTTACGGGAGTGTGGGGGAAAAACTGTTTTTT.

Worth noting for this clone: At the DNA level, this CDR3 is encoded by other sequences in the same sample as well. The chain has TRBV19 and TRBJ1-2, with D uncertain. Germline CDR1 is LNHDA and CDR2 is SQIVND (reference sequence). Trimming pared 8 bases from V and 4 bases from J, leaving 5 bases between. The CDR3 spans 10 residues. The CDR3 reads CASRSYGYTF. The DNA for the CDR3 is TGTGCCAGTCGGAGCTATGGCTACACCTTC.

The chain couples TRBV2 to TRBJ2-4; 8 positions match TRBD2. Trimming took 4 bases from V and 8 from J; bases not matched to a gene: 19. The germline V gene has CDR1 SNHLY and CDR2 FYNNEI. This CDR3 contains 18 residues. CDR3: CASSGRGGAHRLGDIQYF. CDR3 sequence (DNA): TGTGCCAGCAGTGGTCGGGGGGGAGCCCACCGCTTAGGTGACATTCAGTACTTC.

The genes are TRBV13 and TRBJ1-5, with 11 bases lining up with TRBD1. CDR1 and CDR2 (germline): PRHDT, FYEKMQ (reference sequence). CDR3 length equals 14 residues. With 5 bases clipped from V and 7 bases from J, the junction kept 4 bases outside the gene matches. CDR3 bases: TGTGCCAGCAGCAAGGGACAGGGGGACCAGCCCCAGCATTTT. Protein sequence: CASSKGQGDQPQHF.

This chain's CDR3 is CASSVVSGYGYTF. DNA for the CDR3: TGTGCCAGCAGCGTAGTGTCAGGATATGGCTACACCTTC. The V and J genes are TRBV9 and TRBJ1-2; no clear D gene. Germline CDR1 and CDR2: SGDLS and YYNGEE. This CDR3 contains 13 residues. V was clipped by 0 bases and J by 5 bases, with 8 bases between them.

The chain has TRBV24-1 and TRBJ2-3; a possible D gene is TRBD1 (6 bases). Germline V gene lookup returns CDR1 KGHDR and CDR2 SFDVKD. CDR3 length: 14 amino acids. Trimming stripped 4 bases from V and 5 bases from J, with 12 bases between. Here the CDR3 reads CATSENRDEDTQYF. The DNA for the CDR3 is TGTGCCACCAGTGAGAACAGGGACGAAGATACGCAGTATTTT.

The chain couples TRBV29-1 to TRBJ1-1, with 8 bases matching TRBD1. Looked up from germline, CDR1 is SQVTM and CDR2 is ANQGSEA. V lost 4 bases, J lost 5 bases, and 15 bases stayed unmatched. This CDR3 contains 16 residues. This CDR3 is CSVVPLAGTGGTEAFF. The CDR3, as DNA: TGCAGCGTTGTACCTCTCGCCGGGACAGGTGGAACTGAAGCTTTCTTT.

The chain uses TRBV15 and TRBJ1-2, with D possibly TRBD1 on 5 matching bases. Germline CDR1 LNHNV, CDR2 YYDKDF (reference sequence). The CDR3 loop spans 15 amino acids. V lost 0 bases and J 3 bases, leaving 11 bases between the germline ends. Written as DNA, the CDR3 is TGTGCCACCAGCAGAGATATAGGGGCAGACTATGGCTACACCTTC. It is translated as CATSRDIGADYGYTF.

The gene calls are TRBV5-1 and TRBJ1-1; 10 bases align to TRBD1. This CDR3 contains 15 residues. Germline V lookup: CDR1 SGHRS, CDR2 YFSETQ. V trimming: 4 bases; J trimming: 2 bases; junction bases outside the gene matches: 5. The CDR3 DNA is TGCGCCAGCAGCAGGGACAGGGGCCGAAACACTGAAGCTTTCTTT. This encodes CASSRDRGRNTEAFF.

This chain links TRBV2 with TRBJ1-1; D remains ambiguous. The CDR3 covers 14 residues. The germline V gene has CDR1 SNHLY and CDR2 FYNNEI. Trimming took off 6 bases at V and 1 base at J, with 12 bases between the two ends. The CDR3 bases are TGTGCCAGCAGCCCTGACATGCAGAACACTGAAGCTTTCTTT. Its protein product is CASSPDMQNTEAFF.